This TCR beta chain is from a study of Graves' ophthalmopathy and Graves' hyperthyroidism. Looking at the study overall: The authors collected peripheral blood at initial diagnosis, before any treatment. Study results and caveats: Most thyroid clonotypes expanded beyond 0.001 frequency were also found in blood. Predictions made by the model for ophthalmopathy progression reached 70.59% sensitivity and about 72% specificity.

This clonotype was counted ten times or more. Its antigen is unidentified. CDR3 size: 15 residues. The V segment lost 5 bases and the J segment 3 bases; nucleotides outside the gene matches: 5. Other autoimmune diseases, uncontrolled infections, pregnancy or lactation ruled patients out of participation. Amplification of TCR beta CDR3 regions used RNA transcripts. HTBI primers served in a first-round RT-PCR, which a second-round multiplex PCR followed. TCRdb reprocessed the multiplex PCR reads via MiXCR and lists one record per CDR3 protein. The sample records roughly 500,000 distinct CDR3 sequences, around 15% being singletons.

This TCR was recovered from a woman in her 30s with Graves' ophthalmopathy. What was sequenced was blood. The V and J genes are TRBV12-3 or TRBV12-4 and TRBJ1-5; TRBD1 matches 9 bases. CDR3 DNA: TGTGCCAGCAGTCCGGGACAGGGTCCCAATCAGCCCCAGCATTTT. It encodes CASSPGQGPNQPQHF.